This T cell receptor (beta chain) was recovered during a study of long-term antiretroviral therapy in people with HIV (dated by TCRdb to 2022 to 2024). Concerning the study at large: The earliest samples were collected about a decade before the 2015 WHO recommendation for immediate ART, when ART was typically delayed until CD4 counts fell. A retrospective serial study tested whether ART initiation and durable HIV suppression were associated with changes in peripheral blood TRB repertoire composition and diversity. A total of roughly 200 cryopreserved PBMC samples were contributed to the cohort by 30 adults with confirmed HIV infection, with samples collected serially over a mean of approximately six years (range 1-12). About 40% of the 30 participants with HIV were female. No cross-contamination during QIAcube processing turned up in test extractions that ran a monoclonal T-cell line alongside 33 polyclonal samples. The paper's findings and limits, for the study overall: HIV repertoires had narrower CDR3 length ranges than controls, and the network structure suggested an antigen-experienced repertoire that shifted only slightly toward naive after ART. Starting ART was linked to a significant rise in TRB diversity, yet even with long-term ART the diversity remained significantly lower than in transplant donor controls. Because pre-ART samples had limited cell numbers, profiling was done on unsorted PBMC rather than on sorted CD4+ and CD8+ T cells. No data were available on ART adherence, viral resistance or therapy changes, limiting inferences about post-ART repertoire changes. Limited PBMC availability meant only the TCR beta chain was sequenced, without alpha chain pairing. The samples span the years 2004 to 2017, and the ART regimens used at that time may not be as effective as current regimens. At every time point, the repertoire was dominated by expanded TRB clones first identified before ART initiation, although this dominance fluctuated and, in many PLHIV, declined after ART.

To be included, a participant needed at least one PBMC sample from before ART initiation plus at least two post-ART samples. Every participant with HIV received treatment in the United States of America. Before DNA extraction, cryopreserved samples of roughly 1-10 million PBMC were thawed and washed. At the time of the earliest PBMC sample for each participant with HIV, ages ranged from roughly 23 to 60 years. Per participant, PBMC samples came from 1-4 timepoints prior to ART initiation and 2-8 timepoints following ART initiation, for a median of 7 samples. Serial HIV viral load, CD4+ T-cell count, ART history and demographic data were obtained for every participant. Using a Qiagen kit on a QIAcube, genomic DNA was extracted from unsorted PBMC, with samples processed in batches of 12. Concerning this clone itself: Its recognized antigen is unknown. No per-base quality is available; no much larger clone lies one base away.

The trim is 0 bases for V and 5 bases for J, with a gap of 12 bases between the germline ends. The germline V gene (reference sequence) gives CDR1 as SGHKS and CDR2 as YYEKEE. The CDR3 has 14 amino acids, counting the end cysteine and phenylalanine. Only CDR3 DNA remains: 42 bases, in frame from the first base. The immunoSEQ hsTCRB v3.0 assay was used at survey level resolution to sequence the TRB variable region. TRB sequencing targeted a depth of about 35,000-50,000 T-cell genomes per sample. Pooled TRB libraries were sequenced on an Illumina MiSeq with a v3 150-cycle kit. In the original analysis: Repertoire analysis was run in R within a reproducible Nextflow workflow that covered QC, data transformation and analysis. LymphoSeq2, an R package for exploring AIRR-Seq data, was used to implement custom analyses. A few samples that produced fewer than 5000 total TRB sequences were removed, so approximately 170 HIV repertoires were analyzed. Among the 180 to 200 retained HIV repertoires, some 57 were collected before ART initiation and approximately 130 were collected after ART initiation. Repertoires were downsampled to 5000 TRB nucleotide sequences, with summary statistics averaged over 100 downsampling iterations. The analysis kept only TRB sequences whose CDR3 regions were at least seven amino acids long. Diversity was assessed using a clonality score derived from Shannon entropy and using the Gini coefficient. In the repertoire networks, any two of the top 5000 CDR3 amino acid sequences were connected whenever the two sequences differed by an edit distance of one. For TRB CDR3 amino acid sequences, GLIPH2 was used to predict antigen specificity groups and MHC restriction. To flag known CMV, EBV, HIV or tissue antigen associations, CDR3 amino acid sequences were matched against VDJdb and McPAS-TCR. Pre-ART, post-ART and control groups were compared with Wilcoxon signed-rank tests and Holm-Bonferroni correction. This immuneACCESS table, as held by TCRdb, lists in-frame sequences with V and J called but not all clones. Of the missing ones, under half trace to an unresolved V gene in checked studies; the others have no known cause. V and J calls and clone size are copied from that table; D and trimming were computed from the DNA. Here the sample has 25,000 to 30,000 clones; roughly 86% occur a single time. The top ten clonotypes cover about 5% of the sample.

The sample was unsorted PBMCs, taken 0.8 years after starting antiretroviral therapy. This clonotype originated in a woman in her 30s with HIV. The chain links TRBV5-5 with TRBJ2-7, with no D gene named confidently. CDR3 sequence: CASSLELPVHEQYF. The DNA sequence follows: TGTGCCAGCAGCTTGGAACTTCCGGTCCACGAGCAGTACTTC.